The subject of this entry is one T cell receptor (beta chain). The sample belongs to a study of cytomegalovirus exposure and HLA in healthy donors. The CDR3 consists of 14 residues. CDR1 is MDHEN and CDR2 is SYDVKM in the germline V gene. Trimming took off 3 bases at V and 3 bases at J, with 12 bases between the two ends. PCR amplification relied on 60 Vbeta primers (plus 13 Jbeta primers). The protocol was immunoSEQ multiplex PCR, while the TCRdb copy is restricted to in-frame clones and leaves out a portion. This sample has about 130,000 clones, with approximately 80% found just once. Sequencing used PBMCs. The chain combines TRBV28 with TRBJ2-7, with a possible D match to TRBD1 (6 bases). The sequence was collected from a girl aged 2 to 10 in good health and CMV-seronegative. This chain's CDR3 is CASSFRGKGYEQYF. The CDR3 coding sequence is TGTGCCAGCAGTTTCAGGGGAAAAGGCTACGAGCAGTACTTC.